This T cell receptor beta chain was sequenced during a study of cytomegalovirus exposure and HLA in healthy donors. Germline-derived CDR1 and CDR2 are SGDLS and YYNGEE. This CDR3 has 16 amino acids. Trimming cost V 2 bases and J 2 bases; bases outside gene matches: 5. Whole-study findings and limits: Excluded were some V segments that proved indistinguishable, including TRBV6-2 and TRBV6-3. It was only CMV serostatus that was available as immune exposure information. Productive rates of about 90% or about 30% were seen for most TCR beta V segments in an earlier analysis. As was reported, the classifier diagnosed cytomegalovirus status with high specificity and sensitivity.

Both 60 Vbeta primers and 13 Jbeta primers went into the PCR. Repertoires were generated with immunoSEQ multiplex PCR, while TCRdb's copy carries only in-frame clones and drops some. Counted here are 150,000 to 200,000 clones, more than 65% occurring once; the ten biggest clones make up around 3.5%. Comments on this clone: Its antigen is still unknown.

V is TRBV9 and J is TRBJ2-3; 10 positions agree with TRBD2. Material: PBMCs. The TCR sequence derives from a middle-aged man in good health and CMV-seropositive. The CDR3 DNA follows: TGTGCCAGCAGCGTTCTAGCGGGGGACCTCACAGATACGCAGTATTTT. Protein sequence: CASSVLAGDLTDTQYF. Full variable domain (remainder filled in from reference TRBV9 and TRBJ2-3): DSGVTQTPKHLITATGQRVTLRCSPRSGDLSVYWYQQSLDQGLQFLIQYYNGEERAKGNILERFSAQQFPDLHSELNLSSLELGDSALYFCASSVLAGDLTDTQYFGPGTRLTVL.